These 28 T cell receptor beta chains came from one sample sequenced in a study of blood T cell repertoires in COVID-19. The assay was immunoSEQ multiplex PCR, and TCRdb's table has in-frame clones only and misses some. The sample holds approximately 150,000 clones, approximately 81% seen once. The material sequenced was PBMCs or T cells enriched from blood (not recorded which). These receptors all come from a woman in her thirties or forties with acute COVID-19.

The V gene is TRBV19, the J gene TRBJ2-3; 8 bases align to TRBD2. The CDR3 totals 14 residues. The junction had 8 bases not matched to a gene; V was cut back by 6 bases and J by 6 bases. The germline V gene has CDR1 LNHDA and CDR2 SQIVND (reference sequence). This CDR3 is CASSPGLEADTQYF. The CDR3, as DNA: TGTGCCAGTAGCCCGGGACTAGAAGCGGATACGCAGTATTTT.

This chain's CDR3 is CASRKTSGSGSPNTGELFF. CDR3 DNA sequence: TGCGCCAGCAGAAAAACTAGCGGGAGTGGGAGTCCGAACACCGGGGAGCTGTTTTTT. The V and J genes are TRBV5-1 and TRBJ2-2, with 11 bases aligning to TRBD2. J lost 0 bases, V lost 5 bases, and 12 bases had no gene match. Germline values: CDR1 SGHRS, CDR2 YFSETQ. This CDR3 is 19 amino acids long.

A word on this clone: The same CDR3 arises from other DNA sequences in this sample as well. The chain couples TRBV6-5 to TRBJ2-7; 11 bases are a match to TRBD2. The CDR3 contains 15 residues. The germline V gene encodes CDR1 MNHEY and CDR2 SVGAGI. V trimming: 4 bases; J trimming: 0 bases; junction bases outside the gene matches: 2. CDR3 amino acids: CASSSGTSGSYEQYF. CDR3 bases: TGTGCCAGCAGTTCCGGGACTAGCGGCTCCTACGAGCAGTACTTC.

This clone was picked up a small number of times. The chain uses TRBV10-3 and TRBJ2-1; 9 positions agree with TRBD2. The V and J ends lost 7 bases and 4 bases, in that order; junction bases with no gene match: 17. The CDR3 extends over 18 amino acids. Germline V gene lookup returns CDR1 ENHRY and CDR2 SYGVKD. CDR3 sequence reads: CAIKRAGGPSGNYNEQFF. The DNA for the CDR3 is TGTGCCATCAAAAGGGCGGGAGGGCCTTCCGGAAATTACAATGAGCAGTTCTTC.

This clone has just a few counts. V is TRBV6-5 and J is TRBJ2-5, with 7 nucleotides matching TRBD2. The CDR3 consists of 15 residues. Germline trimming cut 6 bases from V and 5 bases from J; bases unmatched to any gene: 12. Germline V gene data show CDR1 as MNHEY and CDR2 as SVGAGI. The CDR3 here is CASSPRDGRMETQYF. The CDR3 DNA is TGTGCCAGCAGCCCCCGGGACGGGAGGATGGAGACCCAGTACTTC.

The chain links TRBV15 to TRBJ2-3; D ambiguous. The CDR3 covers 14 residues. Germline V lookup: CDR1 LNHNV, CDR2 YYDKDF (reference sequence). Trimming cost V 1 base and J 2 bases, with 7 bases left between them. The CDR3 DNA reads TGTGCCACCAGCAGAGTACTACACACAGATACGCAGTATTTT. It translates to CATSRVLHTDTQYF.

Details on this clone: Sequence at one end of the junction differs from germline and may be a read error. This chain links TRBV19 with TRBJ1-4; TRBD1 might be the D (6 bases). This CDR3 comprises 12 residues. Germline values: CDR1 LNHDA, CDR2 SQIVND (reference sequence). The CDR3 DNA sequence: TGTGCCAGTAGTACCCCAGGGACACCGTCGGCTTTT. Amino acid sequence: CASSTPGTPSAF.

This clone has only one observation. The V gene is TRBV5-1, the J gene TRBJ1-1; TRBD1 aligns across 9 bases. This CDR3 spans 14 amino acids. The germline V gene has CDR1 SGHRS and CDR2 YFSETQ. Trimming at V came to 6 bases and at J to 4 bases, leaving 7 bases not matched to a gene. The CDR3 loop is CASTITGGTTEAFF. DNA of the CDR3: TGCGCCAGCACCATAACAGGGGGCACCACTGAAGCTTTCTTT.

J is TRBJ2-4 and V is TRBV19; tentative D call: TRBD2 (5 bases). Germline loops: CDR1 LNHDA, CDR2 SQIVND (reference sequence). V gave up 3 bases and J gave up 2 bases, with 8 bases separating them. This CDR3 region has 14 residues. DNA for the CDR3: TGTGCCAGTAGTATTGGAGGTTCCAAAAACATTCAGTACTTC. Translating it yields CASSIGGSKNIQYF.

This clone was seen a few times. The chain couples TRBV24-1 to TRBJ1-2; unclear D gene. Germline V lookup: CDR1 KGHDR, CDR2 SFDVKD. Deletions cut 2 bases from V and 7 bases from J, with 10 bases between. CDR3 length: 13 amino acids. CDR3: CATSDSGWSGYTF. For the CDR3, the DNA is TGTGCCACCAGTGATTCGGGGTGGAGTGGCTACACCTTC.

This chain joins TRBV6-5 and TRBJ1-6; 8 bases line up with TRBD1. From germline, CDR1 is MNHEY and CDR2 SVGAGI. The CDR3 sequence is 15 residues long. The V gene end was trimmed by 6 bases and the J gene end by 9 bases; junction bases not matched to a gene: 10. Here the CDR3 DNA reads TGTGCCAGCAGCGGACAGGGAGGTATAGGTTCACCCCTCCACTTT. This gives the protein CASSGQGGIGSPLHF.

This clone was observed once. The rearrangement joins TRBV14 to TRBJ2-1; possible D gene TRBD2, 5 bases. The V end was cut by 0 bases, the J end by 12 bases, with 18 bases between. This CDR3 comprises 15 residues. The germline V gene encodes CDR1 SGHDN and CDR2 FVKESK. The CDR3 sequence: CASSQDSGGRRVQFF. The CDR3 DNA reads TGTGCCAGCAGCCAAGATTCCGGCGGGCGCCGGGTGCAGTTCTTC.

This clone was seen only once. The chain recombines TRBV7-3 with TRBJ1-1; D possibly corresponds to TRBD1 (5 bases). This CDR3 contains 13 residues. Germline CDR1 reads SGHTA; CDR2 reads FQGTGA. V lost 6 bases and J lost 1, with 9 bases in between. CDR3 sequence reads: CASSRQWNTEAFF. CDR3 in DNA: TGTGCCAGCAGTAGACAGTGGAACACTGAAGCTTTCTTT.

The CDR3: CASSIGGTAYSGYTF. In DNA form, the CDR3 reads TGTGCCAGTAGTATAGGCGGGACCGCGTACTCTGGCTACACCTTC. The chain employs TRBV19 and TRBJ1-2; possibly TRBD1 for D (5 bases). This CDR3 region has 15 residues. Germline assignment: CDR1 LNHDA and CDR2 SQIVND (reference sequence). Trimming pared 1 base from V and 7 bases from J, leaving 16 bases between.

The J gene is TRBJ2-6, the V gene TRBV27, with TRBD1 identical over 8 bases. The CDR3 has 19 amino acids. In germline, CDR1 is MNHEY, CDR2 SMNVEV (reference sequence). After removal of 4 bases from V and 0 bases from J, the junction contained 11 bases not matched to a gene. In DNA, the CDR3 is TGTGCCAGCAGTTCCCCGCGTGACAGGGGTACCTCTGGGGCCAACGTCCTGACTTTC. This gives the protein CASSSPRDRGTSGANVLTF.

The rearrangement uses TRBV7-9 and TRBJ1-1; D not certain. The CDR3 runs 14 residues. Germline CDR1 SEHNR, CDR2 FQNEAQ (reference sequence). V was trimmed by 5 bases and J by 1 base, leaving 11 bases between them. This CDR3 is CASSHNDKNTEAFF. As DNA, the CDR3 is TGTGCCAGCAGCCACAATGACAAGAACACTGAAGCTTTCTTT.

The J gene is TRBJ2-3, the V gene TRBV27, with TRBD1 as a possible D gene (7 bases). The CDR3 sequence is 15 residues long. Trimming removed 5 bases at V and 4 bases at J, with 16 bases between. Germline V gene lookup returns CDR1 MNHEY and CDR2 SMNVEV (reference sequence). Here the CDR3 DNA reads TGTGCCAGCAGTACAAACAGGGGAGGCCCAGATACGCAGTATTTT. Residues: CASSTNRGGPDTQYF.

The sample holds one count of this clone. The chain joins TRBV5-1 to TRBJ2-5; 7 bases line up with TRBD1. Trimming took 4 bases from V and 4 from J; bases not matched to a gene: 7. There are 14 residues in the CDR3. The V gene's germline CDR1 is SGHRS and CDR2 YFSETQ. CDR3: CASSLRDSRETQYF. For the CDR3, the DNA is TGCGCCAGCAGCCTCCGGGACAGTCGAGAGACCCAGTACTTC. Supplemented by reference TRBV5-1 and TRBJ2-5, the full variable domain reads KAGVTQTPRYLIKTRGQQVTLSCSPISGHRSVSWYQQTPGQGLQFLFEYFSETQRNKGNFPGRFSGRQFSNSRSEMNVSTLELGDSALYLCASSLRDSRETQYFGPGTRLLVL.

The chain recombines TRBV10-3 with TRBJ1-4; possibly TRBD1 for D (6 bases). V was cut by 3 bases and J by 0 bases, with 8 bases left in between. Germline values: CDR1 ENHRY, CDR2 SYGVKD. This CDR3 has 15 amino acids. The CDR3 reads CAISEQGATNEKLFF. The CDR3 DNA follows: TGTGCCATCAGTGAACAGGGTGCAACTAATGAAAAACTGTTTTTT.

V usage is TRBV5-8 and J usage is TRBJ1-3, with 7 bases aligning to TRBD1. The CDR3 sequence is 16 residues long. CDR1 and CDR2 (germline): SGHTS, YDEGEE. V shed 4 bases, J shed 0 bases, and the junction held 7 bases outside the gene matches. The CDR3 nucleotides are TGTGCCAGCAGCAACCGGGACAGAGACTCTGGAAACACCATATATTTT. Protein sequence: CASSNRDRDSGNTIYF. The complete variable domain, with remaining parts taken from reference TRBV5-8 and TRBJ1-3, reads EAGVTQSPTHLIKTRGQQATLRCSPISGHTSVYWYQQALGLGLQFLLWYDEGEERNRGNFPPRFSGRQFPNYSSELNVNALELEDSALYLCASSNRDRDSGNTIYFGEGSWLTVV.

The chain uses TRBV19 and TRBJ2-2; tentative D call: TRBD2 (6 bases). CDR1 and CDR2 from the germline V gene are LNHDA and SQIVND (reference sequence). The CDR3 contains 15 residues. With 4 bases removed from V and 5 bases from J, the gap between germline ends came to 14 bases. The CDR3 DNA reads TGTGCCAGTAGTAGGGGGGAGACACCGACCGGGGAGCTGTTTTTT. As protein: CASSRGETPTGELFF.

This clone came up once. This chain uses TRBV19 with TRBJ1-2; 8 bases fit TRBD1. After removal of 6 bases from V and 7 bases from J, the junction contained 16 bases not matched to a gene. Germline loops: CDR1 LNHDA, CDR2 SQIVND (reference sequence). This CDR3 region has 16 residues. DNA for the CDR3: TGTGCCAGTAGCCAAACCCTCCGGGACAGGCTTGGTGGCTACACCTTC. Protein sequence: CASSQTLRDRLGGYTF.

This chain links TRBV7-2 with TRBJ2-1, with D hard to call. V gave up 5 bases and J gave up 5 bases, with 25 bases separating them. The CDR3 extends over 18 amino acids. In germline, CDR1 is SGHTA, CDR2 FQGNSA. Here the CDR3 DNA reads TGTGCCAGCAGCCCGGAGTGGTTGGCTAGTCCCATCCACAATGAGCAGTTCTTC. Protein product: CASSPEWLASPIHNEQFF.

CDR3 bases: TGTGCCAGCAGCCCGGGGAGTAGCACTAACTATGGCTACACCTTC. Residues: CASSPGSSTNYGYTF. The rearrangement links TRBV5-4 to TRBJ1-2; D is ambiguous. CDR1 is SGHNT and CDR2 is YYREEE in the germline V gene (reference sequence). The CDR3 is 15 residues long. Trimming pared 4 bases from V and 0 bases from J, leaving 13 bases between.

The rearrangement joins TRBV6-5 to TRBJ1-2, with 9 bases fitting TRBD1. The ends lost 4 bases at V and 6 bases at J; junction bases unmatched: 3. This CDR3 has 13 amino acids. CDR1 and CDR2 from the germline V gene are MNHEY and SVGAGI. CDR3 DNA: TGTGCCAGCAGTTGGGGACAGGGCCATGGCTACACCTTC. Its translation is CASSWGQGHGYTF.

The genes are TRBV19 and TRBJ2-3; D is ambiguous. The V gene's germline CDR1 is LNHDA and CDR2 SQIVND (reference sequence). Trimming removed 1 base at V and 4 bases at J, with 15 bases between. The CDR3 extends over 16 amino acids. In DNA form, the CDR3 reads TGTGCCAGTAGTATAGCCCCCCCTGAGCGCCCAGATACGCAGTATTTT. This gives the protein CASSIAPPERPDTQYF.

J is TRBJ1-6 and V is TRBV24-1; 8 bases match TRBD1. Germline assignment: CDR1 KGHDR and CDR2 SFDVKD. This CDR3 is 18 amino acids long. Trimming cost V 8 bases and J 11 bases; bases outside gene matches: 22. CDR3 coding DNA: TGTGCCACCAAAGAGGTCAGGGGGCGCGAGGTAGAGAGGGCACCCCTCCACTTT. Its protein is CATKEVRGREVERAPLHF.

This clone has just a few counts. The chain recombines TRBV5-1 with TRBJ2-5; 8 bases are shared with TRBD1. CDR1 is SGHRS and CDR2 is YFSETQ in the germline V gene. The CDR3 is 16 amino acids. Trimming removed 0 bases from V and 2 bases from J; junction bases left unmatched: 6. In DNA form, the CDR3 reads TGCGCCAGCAGCTTGGAAGGACAGGGCGTTCAAGAGACCCAGTACTTC. This codes for CASSLEGQGVQETQYF.